The 8 T cell receptor beta chains in this list originate from one sample, sequenced in a study of T cell repertoires in cytomegalovirus infection. These TCRs' antigens remain unknown. In TCRdb, the reads were re-called with MiXCR into one record per CDR3 protein. The sample has some 70,000 distinct CDR3 sequences, 20% to 25% seen once; the top ten hold 60% to 80%. Sequenced: PBMCs, sequenced either directly or after in vitro stimulation (not recorded which). The receptors stem from a human donor in good health (CMV status not recorded). Some clones in this sample may be carry-over from other donors' samples.

V and J are TRBV12-3 or TRBV12-4 and TRBJ1-1; D uncertain. CDR3 length: 13 residues. The germline V and J ends were trimmed by 6 bases and 0 bases, with 8 bases remaining between them. Here the CDR3 DNA reads TGTGCCAGCAGCCCCCAGATGAACACTGAAGCTTTCTTT. Translated: CASSPQMNTEAFF.

This clonotype occurred a few times. The chain recombines TRBV9 with TRBJ2-2, with D hard to call. The germline V gene encodes CDR1 SGDLS and CDR2 YYNGEE. V gave up 4 bases and J gave up 3 bases, with 10 bases separating them. This CDR3 has 14 residues. The CDR3 loop is CASSPNRYTGELFF. CDR3 in DNA: TGTGCCAGCAGCCCGAACAGATACACCGGGGAGCTGTTTTTT.

This clonotype was counted at least ten times. This chain connects TRBV12-3 or TRBV12-4 to TRBJ1-5; TRBD1 agrees at 10 bases. This CDR3 has 15 amino acids. V lost 6 bases and J lost 6; bases outside the gene matches: 8. The CDR3, as DNA: TGTGCCAGCAGCCTGGGACAGGGGTTGAGTCAGCCCCAGCATTTT. Its protein product is CASSLGQGLSQPQHF.

The V gene is TRBV27, the J gene TRBJ2-7; D is unclear. Germline V gives CDR1 MNHEY, CDR2 SMNVEV (reference sequence). V lost 6 bases, J lost 2 bases, and 14 bases lay in between. CDR3 length equals 14 residues. For the CDR3, the DNA is TGTGCCAGCAGCCTAGATTACGAGACCTACGAGCAGTACTTC. This sequence encodes CASSLDYETYEQYF.

This clonotype was observed a handful of times. The chain employs TRBV28 and TRBJ1-5; tentative D call: TRBD1 (5 bases). The CDR3 loop spans 15 amino acids. CDR1 and CDR2 (germline): MDHEN, SYDVKM. V shed 5 bases and J shed 7 bases, with 18 bases lying between them. The CDR3 sequence: CASSPPMGGVQPQHF. Here the CDR3 DNA reads TGTGCCAGCAGTCCGCCCATGGGGGGGGTCCAGCCCCAGCATTTT.

This clonotype was found many times. V and J are TRBV7-2 and TRBJ2-3; 12 bases line up with TRBD2. V lost 0 bases, J lost 5 bases, and 9 bases stayed unmatched. Germline loops: CDR1 SGHTA, CDR2 FQGNSA. There are 18 residues in the CDR3. The CDR3 sequence: CASSLALTSGRHGDTQYF. The CDR3 bases are TGTGCCAGCAGCTTAGCGCTAACTAGCGGGAGGCATGGAGATACGCAGTATTTT.

V and J are TRBV6-5 and TRBJ1-6, with TRBD1 identical over 7 bases. This CDR3 spans 15 amino acids. V shed 6 bases, J shed 7 bases, and the junction held 9 bases outside the gene matches. Germline assignment: CDR1 MNHEY and CDR2 SVGAGI. CDR3 nucleotides: TGTGCCAGCAGGCCAACAGGGGTGGGGAATTCACCCCTCCACTTT. This sequence encodes CASRPTGVGNSPLHF.

The CDR3 loop reads CATSIDLRGLHYGYTF. In nucleotides, the CDR3 is TGTGCCACCAGCATCGACCTGAGGGGGCTCCACTATGGCTACACCTTC. The chain uses TRBV15 and TRBJ1-2, with 7 positions matching TRBD1. From germline, CDR1 is LNHNV and CDR2 YYDKDF (reference sequence). The CDR3 totals 16 residues. V shed 4 bases and J 3 bases; nucleotides not matched to a gene: 11.